Below, one T cell receptor (beta chain) is given with its context. Its antigen remains unknown. This entry is derived from a study of identical twins. Each cDNA held unique molecular identifiers, and template switching gave it a universal primer site. TCRdb used MiXCR to reprocess the 5' RACE reads, holding one entry per CDR3 protein. Among just under 550,000 distinct CDR3 sequences listed, around 15% were seen once. The CDR3 consists of 15 residues. J was trimmed by 8 bases and V by 5 bases; bases with no gene match: 9. CDR1 and CDR2 from the germline V gene are SGHVS and FQNEAQ. Study observations and caveats: Partly confounded zero-insertion analyses could result from invariant MAIT and iNKT cells. Monozygotic twins shared more out-of-frame TCR alpha than recombination models predicted.

These data are also associated with another study on yellow fever vaccine responses in identical twins.

This chain joins TRBV7-8 and TRBJ1-4; 9 positions agree with TRBD1. The sequence was obtained from a woman under 30 in good health. The sequenced material came from CD4+ T cells sorted from blood. The CDR3 DNA follows: TGTGCCAGCAGCCAGTACAGGGGGCGAGGAGAAAAACTGTTTTTT. It is translated as CASSQYRGRGEKLFF.